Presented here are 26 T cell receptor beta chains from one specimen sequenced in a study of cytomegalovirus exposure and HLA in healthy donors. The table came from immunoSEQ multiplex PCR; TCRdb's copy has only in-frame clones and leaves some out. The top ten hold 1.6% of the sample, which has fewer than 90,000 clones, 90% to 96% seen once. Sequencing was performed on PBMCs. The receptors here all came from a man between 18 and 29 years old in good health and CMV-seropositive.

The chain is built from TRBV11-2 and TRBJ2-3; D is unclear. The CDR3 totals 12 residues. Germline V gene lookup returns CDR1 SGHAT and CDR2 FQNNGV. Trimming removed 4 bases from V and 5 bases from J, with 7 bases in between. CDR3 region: CASSWHRDTQYF. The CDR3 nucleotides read TGTGCCAGCAGCTGGCACAGAGATACGCAGTATTTT.

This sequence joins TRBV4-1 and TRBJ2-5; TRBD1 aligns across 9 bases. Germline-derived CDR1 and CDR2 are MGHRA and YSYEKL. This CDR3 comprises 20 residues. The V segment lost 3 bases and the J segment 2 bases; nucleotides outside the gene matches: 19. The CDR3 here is CASSHPPAGQGSVGQETQYF. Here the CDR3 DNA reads TGCGCCAGCAGCCACCCACCGGCGGGACAGGGATCTGTGGGGCAAGAGACCCAGTACTTC.

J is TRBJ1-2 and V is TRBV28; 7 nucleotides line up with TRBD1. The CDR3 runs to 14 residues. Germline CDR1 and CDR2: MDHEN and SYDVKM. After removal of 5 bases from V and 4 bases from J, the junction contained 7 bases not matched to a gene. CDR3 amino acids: CASSADRDFYGYTF. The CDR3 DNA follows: TGTGCCAGCAGTGCTGACAGGGACTTCTATGGCTACACCTTC.

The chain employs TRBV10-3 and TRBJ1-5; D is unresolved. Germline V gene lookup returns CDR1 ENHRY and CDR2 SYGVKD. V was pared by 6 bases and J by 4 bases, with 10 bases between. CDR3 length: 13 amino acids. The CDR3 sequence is CAISAGGNQPQHF. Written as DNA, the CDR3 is TGTGCCATCAGCGCGGGTGGAAATCAGCCCCAGCATTTT.

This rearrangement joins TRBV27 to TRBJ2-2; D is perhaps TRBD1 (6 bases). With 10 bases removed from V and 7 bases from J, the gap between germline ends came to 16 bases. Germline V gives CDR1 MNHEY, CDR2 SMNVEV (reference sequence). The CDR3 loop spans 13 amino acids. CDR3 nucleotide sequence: TGTGCCACCCTCAAGGGGGAAGGCGGGGAGCTGTTTTTT. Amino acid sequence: CATLKGEGGELFF.

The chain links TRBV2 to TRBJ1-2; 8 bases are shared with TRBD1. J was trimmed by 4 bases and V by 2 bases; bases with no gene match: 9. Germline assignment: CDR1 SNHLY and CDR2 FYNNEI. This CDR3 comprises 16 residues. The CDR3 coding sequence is TGTGCCAGCAGTGAACCCTTTGGACAGGGAGTCTATGGCTACACCTTC. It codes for CASSEPFGQGVYGYTF.

CDR3 protein: CASGSDSSNTGELFF. The CDR3 bases are TGTGCCAGCGGATCGGACAGCTCGAACACCGGGGAGCTGTTTTTT. The chain employs TRBV25-1 and TRBJ2-2; maybe TRBD1 (6 bases). This CDR3 has 15 amino acids. Germline V lookup: CDR1 MGHDK, CDR2 SYGVNS. Trimming removed 8 bases at V and 0 bases at J, with 13 bases between.

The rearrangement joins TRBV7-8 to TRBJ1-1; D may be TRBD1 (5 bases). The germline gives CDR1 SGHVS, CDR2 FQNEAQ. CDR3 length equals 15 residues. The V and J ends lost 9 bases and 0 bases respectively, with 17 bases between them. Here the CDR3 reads CASRQIYSMNTEAFF. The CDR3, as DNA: TGTGCCAGTAGACAGATTTACAGCATGAACACTGAAGCTTTCTTT.

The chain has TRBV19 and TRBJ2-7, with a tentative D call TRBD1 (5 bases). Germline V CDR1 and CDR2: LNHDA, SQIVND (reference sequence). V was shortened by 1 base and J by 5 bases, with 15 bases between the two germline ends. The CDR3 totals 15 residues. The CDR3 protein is CASSIVPGPVHEQYF. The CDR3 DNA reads TGTGCCAGTAGTATAGTCCCAGGGCCTGTACACGAGCAGTACTTC.

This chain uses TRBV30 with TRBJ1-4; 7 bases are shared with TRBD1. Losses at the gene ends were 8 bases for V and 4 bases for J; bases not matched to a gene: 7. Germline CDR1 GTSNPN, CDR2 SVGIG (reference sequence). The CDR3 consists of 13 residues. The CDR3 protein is CARGQDNNEKLFF. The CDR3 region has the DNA TGTGCCCGCGGACAGGACAATAATGAAAAACTGTTTTTT.

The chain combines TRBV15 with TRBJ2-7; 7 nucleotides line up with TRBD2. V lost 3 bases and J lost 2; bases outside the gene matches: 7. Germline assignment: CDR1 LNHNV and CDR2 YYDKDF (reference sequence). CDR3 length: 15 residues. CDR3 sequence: CATSRAGTTAYEQYF. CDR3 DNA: TGTGCCACCAGCAGGGCCGGGACTACCGCCTACGAGCAGTACTTC.

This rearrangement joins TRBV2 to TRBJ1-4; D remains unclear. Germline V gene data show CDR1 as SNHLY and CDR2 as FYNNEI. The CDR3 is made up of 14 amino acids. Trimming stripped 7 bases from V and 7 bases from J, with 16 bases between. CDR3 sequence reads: CASTRERFREKLFF. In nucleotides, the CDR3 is TGTGCCAGCACCAGAGAGAGGTTTCGTGAAAAACTGTTTTTT.

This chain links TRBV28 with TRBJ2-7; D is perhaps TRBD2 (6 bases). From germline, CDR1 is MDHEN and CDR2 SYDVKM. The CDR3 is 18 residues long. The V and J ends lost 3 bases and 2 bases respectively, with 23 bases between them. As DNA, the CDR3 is TGTGCCAGCAGTTTCAGGGTCCTCGGGGAGGAACGCACCTACGAGCAGTACTTC. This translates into CASSFRVLGEERTYEQYF. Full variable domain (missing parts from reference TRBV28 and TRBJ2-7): DVKVTQSSRYLVKRTGEKVFLECVQDMDHENMFWYRQDPGLGLRLIYFSYDVKMKEKGDIPEGYSVSREKKERFSLILESASTNQTSMYLCASSFRVLGEERTYEQYFGPGTRLTVT.

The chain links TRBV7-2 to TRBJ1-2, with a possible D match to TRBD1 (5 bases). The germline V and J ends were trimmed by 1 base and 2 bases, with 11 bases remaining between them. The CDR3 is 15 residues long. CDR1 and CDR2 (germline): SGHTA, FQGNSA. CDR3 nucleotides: TGTGCCAGCAGCTTAGACAGGACTACAAACTATGGCTACACCTTC. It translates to CASSLDRTTNYGYTF.

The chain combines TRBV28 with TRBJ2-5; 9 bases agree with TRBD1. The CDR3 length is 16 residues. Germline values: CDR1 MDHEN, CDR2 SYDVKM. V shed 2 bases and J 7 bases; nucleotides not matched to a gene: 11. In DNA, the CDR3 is TGTGCCAGCAGTTTAGCTTGGACAGGGGAATACGTGACCCAGTACTTC. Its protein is CASSLAWTGEYVTQYF.

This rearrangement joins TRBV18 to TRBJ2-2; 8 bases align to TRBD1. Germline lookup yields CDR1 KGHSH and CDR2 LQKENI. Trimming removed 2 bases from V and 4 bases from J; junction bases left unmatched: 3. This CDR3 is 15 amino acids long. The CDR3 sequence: CASSPFDRGTGELFF. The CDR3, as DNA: TGTGCCAGCTCACCATTCGACAGGGGCACCGGGGAGCTGTTTTTT. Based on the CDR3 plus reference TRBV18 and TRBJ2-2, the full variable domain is NAGVMQNPRHLVRRRGQEARLRCSPMKGHSHVYWYRQLPEEGLKFMVYLQKENIIDESGMPKERFSAEFPKEGPSILRIQQVVRGDSAAYFCASSPFDRGTGELFFGEGSRLTVL.

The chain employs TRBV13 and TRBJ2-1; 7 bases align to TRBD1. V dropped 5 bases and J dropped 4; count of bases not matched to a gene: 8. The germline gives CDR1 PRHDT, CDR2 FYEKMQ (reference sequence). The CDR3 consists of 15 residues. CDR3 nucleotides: TGTGCCAGCAGCCTGGGACAGCTCCGTTACAATGAGCAGTTCTTC. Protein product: CASSLGQLRYNEQFF. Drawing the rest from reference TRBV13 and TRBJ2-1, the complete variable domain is AAGVIQSPRHLIKEKRETATLKCYPIPRHDTVYWYQQGPGQDPQFLISFYEKMQSDKGSIPDRFSAQQFSDYHSELNMSSLELGDSALYFCASSLGQLRYNEQFFGPGTRLTVL.

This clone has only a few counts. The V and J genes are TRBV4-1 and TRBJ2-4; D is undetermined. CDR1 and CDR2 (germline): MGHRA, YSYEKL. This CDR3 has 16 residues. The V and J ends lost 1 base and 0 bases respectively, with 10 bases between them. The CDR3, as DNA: TGCGCCAGCAGCCAAGGATGGAGCTTAGCCAAAAACATTCAGTACTTC. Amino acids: CASSQGWSLAKNIQYF.

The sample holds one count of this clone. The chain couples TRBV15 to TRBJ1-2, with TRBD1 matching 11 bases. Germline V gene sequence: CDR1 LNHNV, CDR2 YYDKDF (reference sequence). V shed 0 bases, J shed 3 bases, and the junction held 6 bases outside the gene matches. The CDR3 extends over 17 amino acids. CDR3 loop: CATSRDEGTGGDYGYTF. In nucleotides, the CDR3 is TGTGCCACCAGCAGAGATGAGGGGACAGGGGGTGACTATGGCTACACCTTC.

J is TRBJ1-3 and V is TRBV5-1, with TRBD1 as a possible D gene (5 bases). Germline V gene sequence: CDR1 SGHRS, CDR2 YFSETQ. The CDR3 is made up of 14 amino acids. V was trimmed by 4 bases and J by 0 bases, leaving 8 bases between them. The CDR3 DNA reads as TGCGCCAGCAGCCCGACAGCCTCTGGAAACACCATATATTTT. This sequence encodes CASSPTASGNTIYF.

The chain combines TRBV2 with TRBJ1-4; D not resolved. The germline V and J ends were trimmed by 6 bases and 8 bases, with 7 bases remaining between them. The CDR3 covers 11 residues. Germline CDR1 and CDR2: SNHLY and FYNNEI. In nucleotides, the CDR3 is TGTGCCAGCAGCTTTCGGGAAAAACTGTTTTTT. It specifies CASSFREKLFF. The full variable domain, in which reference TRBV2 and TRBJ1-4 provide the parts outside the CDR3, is EPEVTQTPSHQVTQMGQEVILRCVPISNHLYFYWYRQILGQKVEFLVSFYNNEISEKSEIFDDQFSVERPDGSNFTLKIRSTKLEDSAMYFCASSFREKLFFGSGTQLSVL.

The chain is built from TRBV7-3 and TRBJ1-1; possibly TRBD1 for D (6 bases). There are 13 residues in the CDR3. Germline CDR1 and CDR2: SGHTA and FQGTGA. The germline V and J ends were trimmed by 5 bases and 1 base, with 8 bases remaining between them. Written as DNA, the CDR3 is TGTGCCAGCAGCCGACAGGAGAACACTGAAGCTTTCTTT. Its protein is CASSRQENTEAFF. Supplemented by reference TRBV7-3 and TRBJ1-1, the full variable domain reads GAGVSQTPSNKVTEKGKYVELRCDPISGHTALYWYRQSLGQGPEFLIYFQGTGAADDSGLPNDRFFAVRPEGSVSTLKIQRTERGDSAVYLCASSRQENTEAFFGQGTRLTVV.

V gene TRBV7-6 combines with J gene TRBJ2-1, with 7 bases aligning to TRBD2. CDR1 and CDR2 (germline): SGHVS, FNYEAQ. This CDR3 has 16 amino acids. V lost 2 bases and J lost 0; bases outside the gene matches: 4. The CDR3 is CASSLRRGSSYNEQFF. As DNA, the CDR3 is TGTGCCAGCAGCTTAAGGCGGGGGAGCTCCTACAATGAGCAGTTCTTC.

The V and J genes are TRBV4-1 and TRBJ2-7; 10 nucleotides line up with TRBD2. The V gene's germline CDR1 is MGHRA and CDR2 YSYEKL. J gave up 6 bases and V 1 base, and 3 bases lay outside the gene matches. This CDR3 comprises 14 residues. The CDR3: CASSQALAGSEQYF. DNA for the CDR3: TGCGCCAGCAGCCAAGCACTAGCGGGGTCCGAGCAGTACTTC.

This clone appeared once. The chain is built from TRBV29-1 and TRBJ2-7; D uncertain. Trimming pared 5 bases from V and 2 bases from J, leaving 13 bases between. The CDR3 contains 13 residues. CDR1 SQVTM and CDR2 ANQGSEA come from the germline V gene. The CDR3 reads CSVIETDTYEQYF. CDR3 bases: TGCAGCGTTATAGAAACCGACACCTACGAGCAGTACTTC.

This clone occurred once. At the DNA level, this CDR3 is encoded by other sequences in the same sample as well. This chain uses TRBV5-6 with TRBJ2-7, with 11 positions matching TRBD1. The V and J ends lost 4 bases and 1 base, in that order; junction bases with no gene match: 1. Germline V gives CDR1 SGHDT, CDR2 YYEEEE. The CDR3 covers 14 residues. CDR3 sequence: CASSRDRGSYEQYF. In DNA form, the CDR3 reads TGTGCCAGCAGCCGGGACAGGGGGTCCTACGAGCAGTACTTC. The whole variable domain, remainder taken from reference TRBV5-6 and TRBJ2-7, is DAGVTQSPTHLIKTRGQQVTLRCSPKSGHDTVSWYQQALGQGPQFIFQYYEEEERQRGNFPDRFSGHQFPNYSSELNVNALLLGDSALYLCASSRDRGSYEQYFGPGTRLTVT.